Below, 14 T cell receptor beta chains from the same sample are listed, as sequenced in a study of blood T cell repertoires in COVID-19 (dated by TCRdb to the early 2020s). Library preparation employed the immunoSEQ multiplex PCR assay. TCRdb re-hosts the immuneACCESS table, in-frame sequences only. Its copies lack some clones; in the studies checked, an unresolved V gene accounts for under half of them, and the cause for the rest is not known. The sample contains about 210,000 clones, 85% of them found a single time. Roughly 20% of the sample is taken by the ten largest. Sequenced sample: PBMCs or T cells enriched from blood (not recorded which). Receptors were obtained from a man between 35 and 55 years old who had recovered from COVID-19.

This clone is medium-sized (0.01 to 0.1%) within its sample. The chain is built from TRBV6-5 and TRBJ2-2; 7 nucleotides agree with TRBD1. The germline CDR1 and CDR2 sequences are MNHEY and SVGAGI. This CDR3 comprises 14 residues. V gave up 6 bases and J gave up 8 bases; unmatched junction bases: 9. The CDR3 region has the DNA TGTGCCAGCAGGGCGACAGGGATGTTAGGGGAGCTGTTTTTT. It encodes CASRATGMLGELFF.

The V and J genes are TRBV27 and TRBJ2-2; 10 bases match TRBD1. The CDR3 has 16 amino acids. Germline CDR1 reads MNHEY; CDR2 reads SMNVEV (reference sequence). J gave up 3 bases and V 5 bases, and 6 bases lay outside the gene matches. The CDR3 here is CASSPRTGGDTGELFF. CDR3 nucleotides: TGTGCCAGCAGTCCGCGGACAGGGGGAGACACCGGGGAGCTGTTTTTT.

The rearrangement links TRBV5-4 to TRBJ2-7; 8 bases line up with TRBD1. V trimming: 4 bases; J trimming: 2 bases; junction bases outside the gene matches: 5. The germline CDR1 and CDR2 sequences are SGHNT and YYREEE (reference sequence). This CDR3 contains 14 residues. This CDR3 is CASSHRGSTYEQYF. In DNA, the CDR3 is TGTGCCAGCAGCCACAGGGGGTCTACCTACGAGCAGTACTTC.

The chain links TRBV28 to TRBJ2-2; D is possibly TRBD1 (5 bases). The ends were cut back, 5 bases at V and 8 bases at J, with 12 bases in the middle. The CDR3 loop spans 13 amino acids. The germline V gene has CDR1 MDHEN and CDR2 SYDVKM. The DNA of the CDR3 is TGTGCCAGCAGTCTAGGGGCTCTAGGGGAGCTGTTTTTT. Translation: CASSLGALGELFF.

This chain links TRBV7-9 with TRBJ2-5; TRBD2 aligns across 8 bases. The CDR3 is 16 residues long. The V segment lost 2 bases and the J segment 5 bases; nucleotides outside the gene matches: 10. CDR1 is SEHNR, CDR2 FQNEAQ, per germline (reference sequence). The CDR3: CASSLSIAGTGETQYF. CDR3 sequence (DNA): TGTGCCAGCAGCTTATCCATAGCGGGAACAGGGGAGACCCAGTACTTC.

The chain employs TRBV7-2 and TRBJ2-1; TRBD2 matches 8 bases. Per the germline V gene, CDR1 is SGHTA and CDR2 is FQGNSA. Trimming at V came to 6 bases and at J to 6 bases, leaving 10 bases not matched to a gene. The CDR3 has 15 residues. This chain's CDR3 is CASSILGREANEQFF. The CDR3 DNA follows: TGTGCCAGCAGTATCCTTGGGCGGGAGGCCAATGAGCAGTTCTTC.

The chain couples TRBV19 to TRBJ1-5; no reliable D call. The ends were cut back, 5 bases at V and 4 bases at J, with 9 bases in the middle. The CDR3 contains 13 residues. CDR1 is LNHDA, CDR2 SQIVND, per germline (reference sequence). The CDR3 nucleotides are TGTGCCAGTAGTCACGAGTTAAATCAGCCCCAGCATTTT. It encodes CASSHELNQPQHF.

The chain combines TRBV18 with TRBJ1-1, with D perhaps matching TRBD1 (5 bases). The V and J ends lost 3 bases and 1 base respectively, with 15 bases between them. The CDR3 extends over 16 amino acids. CDR1 and CDR2 (germline): KGHSH, LQKENI. The CDR3 spells CASSPSTVYQNTEAFF. Here the CDR3 DNA reads TGTGCCAGCTCACCGTCGACAGTTTACCAGAACACTGAAGCTTTCTTT. The complete variable domain, with remaining parts taken from reference TRBV18 and TRBJ1-1, reads NAGVMQNPRHLVRRRGQEARLRCSPMKGHSHVYWYRQLPEEGLKFMVYLQKENIIDESGMPKERFSAEFPKEGPSILRIQQVVRGDSAAYFCASSPSTVYQNTEAFFGQGTRLTVV.

The rearrangement links TRBV6-1 to TRBJ2-7; tentatively, D is TRBD1 (5 bases). Trimming pared 0 bases from V and 1 base from J, leaving 7 bases between. CDR1 MNHNS and CDR2 SASEGT come from the germline V gene. This CDR3 region has 14 residues. CDR3: CASSEAGASYEQYF. The CDR3 nucleotides are TGTGCCAGCAGTGAAGCAGGGGCTTCCTACGAGCAGTACTTC.

This chain joins TRBV6-5 and TRBJ2-7; 7 positions match TRBD1. V lost 11 bases to trimming and J lost 2 bases; unmatched junction nucleotides: 9. The CDR3 loop spans 13 amino acids. Germline V gives CDR1 MNHEY, CDR2 SVGAGI. The CDR3 DNA follows: TGTGCCGTGGGGGACAGTTCCACCTACGAGCAGTACTTC. Translating it yields CAVGDSSTYEQYF.

The chain carries TRBV15 and TRBJ2-1; 9 positions agree with TRBD1. After removal of 5 bases from V and 4 bases from J, the junction contained 6 bases not matched to a gene. Germline V lookup: CDR1 LNHNV, CDR2 YYDKDF (reference sequence). The length of the CDR3 is 15 residues. The CDR3 DNA follows: TGTGCCACCAGCCGCGACAGGGGGGGTTACAATGAGCAGTTCTTC. It encodes CATSRDRGGYNEQFF.

This clone came up a few times. The chain is built from TRBV27 and TRBJ2-5, with 7 positions matching TRBD1. Germline V gene sequence: CDR1 MNHEY, CDR2 SMNVEV (reference sequence). V trimming: 7 bases; J trimming: 0 bases; junction bases outside the gene matches: 5. The CDR3 length is 14 residues. CDR3 in DNA: TGTGCCAGCAAGGGGACAGCCTACCAAGAGACCCAGTACTTC. Translation: CASKGTAYQETQYF.

This chain links TRBV5-5 with TRBJ1-5; TRBD1 matches 7 bases. Germline V gene sequence: CDR1 SGHKS, CDR2 YYEKEE (reference sequence). Trimming cost V 0 bases and J 4 bases; bases outside gene matches: 4. This CDR3 is built from 15 residues. DNA for the CDR3: TGTGCCAGCAGCTTGGGGACAGGCTTTAATCAGCCCCAGCATTTT. It translates to CASSLGTGFNQPQHF.

This clone was counted once. The chain is built from TRBV5-6 and TRBJ1-2; possible D gene TRBD1, 5 bases. Germline V gene lookup returns CDR1 SGHDT and CDR2 YYEEEE. V lost 1 base and J lost 4, with 8 bases in between. This CDR3 comprises 13 residues. The DNA of the CDR3 is TGTGCCAGCAGCTTGCAGGGTTTCTATGGCTACACCTTC. Protein product: CASSLQGFYGYTF.